A single sample is the source of the 32 T cell receptor beta chains below, sequenced in a study of T cells in Graves' hyperthyroidism and ophthalmopathy. The investigators amplified TCR beta CDR3 regions from RNA transcripts. RT-PCR in the first round (using the HTBI primer set) targeted the TCR CDR3. TCRdb redid the calling of the multiplex PCR reads with MiXCR, one entry per CDR3 protein. Seen here are around 300,000 distinct CDR3 sequences, roughly 14% observed once, and the top ten hold around 23%. The sequenced sample was blood. The receptors were gathered from a woman in her thirties with Graves' hyperthyroidism.

This clonotype was seen a handful of times. This chain joins TRBV4-2 and TRBJ1-1, with D perhaps matching TRBD1 (6 bases). This CDR3 region has 15 residues. CDR1 and CDR2 from the germline V gene are LGHNA and YNFKEQ. The ends were cut back, 0 bases at V and 4 bases at J, with 12 bases in the middle. The CDR3 loop is CASSQEGGRSTEAFF. In nucleotides, the CDR3 is TGTGCCAGCAGCCAAGAAGGGGGTAGGAGCACTGAAGCTTTCTTT.

This clonotype has at least ten counts. Written as DNA, the CDR3 is TGTGCCAGCAGCGAAGCAGCTAACTATGGCTACACCTTC. Translated, it gives CASSEAANYGYTF. The chain is built from TRBV9 and TRBJ1-2; D remains unclear. This CDR3 has 13 residues. Deletions cut 3 bases from V and 0 bases from J, with 6 bases between. The germline V gene has CDR1 SGDLS and CDR2 YYNGEE.

Only a few counts were recorded for this clonotype. The chain couples TRBV29-1 to TRBJ2-4, with no clear D. Trimming removed 6 bases at V and 0 bases at J, with 12 bases between. Germline V gene sequence: CDR1 SQVTM, CDR2 ANQGSEA. This CDR3 has 14 residues. CDR3 sequence (DNA): TGCAGCGTGCGACAAGCCTTAGCCAAAAACATTCAGTACTTC. Translation: CSVRQALAKNIQYF. Supplemented by reference TRBV29-1 and TRBJ2-4, the full variable domain reads SAVISQKPSRDICQRGTSLTIQCQVDSQVTMMFWYRQQPGQSLTLIATANQGSEATYESGFVIDKFPISRPNLTFSTLTVSNMSPEDSSIYLCSVRQALAKNIQYFGAGTRLSVL.

This clonotype occurred many times. The chain recombines TRBV9 with TRBJ2-7, with a weak D call TRBD2 (5 bases). The germline V gene encodes CDR1 SGDLS and CDR2 YYNGEE. The CDR3 spans 14 residues. The V and J ends lost 4 bases and 4 bases respectively, with 15 bases between them. In DNA form, the CDR3 reads TGTGCCAGCAGCTATTCGGGATCCGGGTACGAGCAGTACTTC. It yields the protein CASSYSGSGYEQYF.

This clonotype was seen a handful of times. The J gene is TRBJ2-1, the V gene TRBV6-5, with D maybe TRBD1 (6 bases). Looked up from germline, CDR1 is MNHEY and CDR2 is SVGAGI. This CDR3 has 18 residues. Between the trimmed V and J ends, which lost 1 base and 0 bases, there was a span of 16 bases. DNA of the CDR3: TGTGCCAGCAGTTACTTACTCGCCAGGGGCGGCTCCTACAATGAGCAGTTCTTC. This gives the protein CASSYLLARGGSYNEQFF.

V gene TRBV7-2 combines with J gene TRBJ2-7; TRBD2 aligns across 13 bases. With 5 bases clipped from V and 0 bases from J, the junction kept 10 bases outside the gene matches. The germline V gene has CDR1 SGHTA and CDR2 FQGNSA. This CDR3 region has 18 residues. The CDR3 DNA sequence: TGTGCCAGCAGCCCAGGGACTAGCGGGACCGGTAACTCCTACGAGCAGTACTTC. Residues: CASSPGTSGTGNSYEQYF.

The table lists this clonotype with many counts. CDR3 nucleotides: TGTGCCAGCAGCCGGCAGGGCGAAGGGGAAAAACTGTTTTTT. It specifies CASSRQGEGEKLFF. V is TRBV11-1 and J is TRBJ1-4, with D perhaps TRBD1 (5 bases). In germline, CDR1 is SGHAT, CDR2 FQDESV (reference sequence). The CDR3 sequence is 14 residues long. Trimming took 5 bases from V and 8 from J, leaving 15 bases between them.

This clonotype was seen at least ten times. The chain couples TRBV11-2 to TRBJ2-2; TRBD2 matches at 14 bases. The J segment lost 4 bases and the V segment lost 6 bases, leaving 4 bases of the junction unmatched. The CDR3 loop spans 16 amino acids. Germline lookup yields CDR1 SGHAT and CDR2 FQNNGV. Here the CDR3 DNA reads TGTGCCAGCAGGCGTGGACTAGCGGGGGGCACCGGGGAGCTGTTTTTT. Its protein product is CASRRGLAGGTGELFF. The full variable domain, with the rest looked up from reference TRBV11-2 and TRBJ2-2, is EAGVAQSPRYKIIEKRQSVAFWCNPISGHATLYWYQQILGQGPKLLIQFQNNGVVDDSQLPKDRFSAERLKGVDSTLKIQPAKLEDSAVYLCASRRGLAGGTGELFFGEGSRLTVL.

There are a few counts of this clonotype. The chain carries TRBV7-2 and TRBJ2-2, with D possibly being TRBD1 (6 bases). CDR3 length: 15 residues. Trimming cost V 5 bases and J 7 bases, with 17 bases left between them. In germline, CDR1 is SGHTA, CDR2 FQGNSA. As DNA, the CDR3 is TGTGCCAGCAGCCCAGACAGGACCCACAACGGGGAGCTGTTTTTT. Amino acid sequence: CASSPDRTHNGELFF.

This clonotype was found a few times. The chain uses TRBV5-4 and TRBJ1-1; D is uncertain. This CDR3 contains 13 residues. Germline CDR1 and CDR2: SGHNT and YYREEE (reference sequence). V was shortened by 4 bases and J by 4 bases, with 11 bases between the two germline ends. The CDR3, as DNA: TGTGCCAGCAGCCAGGACGGACCCACTGAAGCTTTCTTT. Protein sequence: CASSQDGPTEAFF.

The sample holds a few counts of this clonotype. The CDR3 protein is CASSLLGFRGLATNEQFF. The CDR3 DNA reads TGTGCCAGCAGTTTATTAGGGTTTAGGGGACTAGCGACCAATGAGCAGTTCTTC. The J gene is TRBJ2-1, the V gene TRBV28; 10 bases agree with TRBD2. The germline CDR1 and CDR2 sequences are MDHEN and SYDVKM. V shed 1 base and J 6 bases; nucleotides not matched to a gene: 12. The CDR3 contains 18 residues.

This clonotype was seen more than once but under ten times. The J gene is TRBJ1-5, the V gene TRBV28, with D perhaps TRBD1 (6 bases). CDR3 length equals 19 residues. CDR1 is MDHEN and CDR2 is SYDVKM in the germline V gene. V dropped 1 base and J dropped 9 bases, with 28 bases sitting between them. In nucleotides, the CDR3 is TGTGCCAGCAGTTTATTCCACGACAGGTCTGGGCGCAACCGACGGCCCCAGCATTTT. Protein sequence: CASSLFHDRSGRNRRPQHF.

This clonotype was counted many times. The rearrangement uses TRBV28 and TRBJ1-4, with TRBD1 as a possible D gene (5 bases). CDR1 and CDR2 (germline): MDHEN, SYDVKM. The CDR3 loop spans 14 amino acids. V was cut by 6 bases and J by 6 bases, with 14 bases left in between. CDR3 amino acids: CASRGTGSYEKLFF. In DNA form, the CDR3 reads TGTGCCAGCAGGGGGACGGGAAGTTATGAAAAACTGTTTTTT.

In this sample, this clonotype turned up many times. The rearrangement links TRBV7-9 to TRBJ1-2; 7 bases align to TRBD1. The junction had 13 bases not matched to a gene; V was cut back by 5 bases and J by 4 bases. Germline-derived CDR1 and CDR2 are SEHNR and FQNEAQ (reference sequence). The CDR3 is 16 amino acids. DNA of the CDR3: TGTGCCAGCAGCCCCGTGACGACAGGGAGTATCTATGGCTACACCTTC. Protein: CASSPVTTGSIYGYTF.

Regarding this clonotype: This sequence may be a read error, since a much larger clone differs from it by one base. This sequence joins TRBV28 and TRBJ1-2, with a possible D match to TRBD1 (5 bases). The germline CDR1 and CDR2 sequences are MDHEN and SYDVKM. The CDR3 consists of 14 residues. The germline V and J ends were trimmed by 3 bases and 3 bases, with 11 bases remaining between them. The CDR3 loop is CASSFRDLDYGYTF. In nucleotides, the CDR3 is TGTGCCAGCAGTTTCAGGGACCTCGACTATGGCTACACCTTC.

This clonotype was seen repeatedly, ten times or more. The chain carries TRBV29-1 and TRBJ2-7; 10 bases agree with TRBD1. The CDR3 totals 12 residues. The V segment lost 6 bases and the J segment 4 bases; nucleotides outside the gene matches: 3. CDR1 and CDR2 (germline): SQVTM, ANQGSEA. CDR3 DNA: TGCAGCGTGACAGGGGGCGCGTACGAGCAGTACTTC. Its protein product is CSVTGGAYEQYF.

The J gene is TRBJ1-2, the V gene TRBV7-9, with 9 bases matching TRBD1. Germline V gives CDR1 SEHNR, CDR2 FQNEAQ (reference sequence). Trimming cost V 1 base and J 8 bases; bases outside gene matches: 5. This CDR3 is built from 14 residues. Here the CDR3 reads CASSLGTGGRGYTF. CDR3 nucleotide sequence: TGTGCCAGCAGCTTAGGCACAGGGGGCAGGGGCTACACCTTC.

This clonotype was seen a few times. The chain uses TRBV19 and TRBJ1-5; D is unresolved. The V end lost 0 bases, the J end lost 2 bases, and 14 bases lay between the germline ends. The CDR3 covers 17 residues. In germline, CDR1 is LNHDA, CDR2 SQIVND (reference sequence). CDR3 amino acids: CASSIDQFGRGNQPQHF. The DNA of the CDR3 is TGTGCCAGTAGTATAGATCAGTTTGGCAGAGGCAATCAGCCCCAGCATTTT.

This clonotype occurred many times. The V and J genes are TRBV6-2 or TRBV6-3 and TRBJ2-2; 7 nucleotides align to TRBD1. The V segment lost 2 bases and the J segment 4 bases; nucleotides outside the gene matches: 4. The CDR3 spans 15 residues. Germline V gene lookup returns CDR1 MNHEY and CDR2 SVGEGT. The CDR3 region is CASSYPQGSTGELFF. The DNA for the CDR3 is TGTGCCAGCAGTTACCCACAGGGGAGCACCGGGGAGCTGTTTTTT.

This sequence joins TRBV18 and TRBJ2-7; 7 bases fit TRBD1. CDR1 KGHSH and CDR2 LQKENI come from the germline V gene. CDR3 length: 13 amino acids. V shed 3 bases, J shed 7 bases, and the junction held 6 bases outside the gene matches. CDR3 in DNA: TGTGCCAGCTCACCGGACAGGCCGACTGAGCAGTACTTC. Amino acids: CASSPDRPTEQYF.

V is TRBV5-6 and J is TRBJ1-2; unclear D gene. Between the trimmed V and J ends, which lost 0 bases and 3 bases, there was a span of 3 bases. The CDR3 totals 12 residues. The V gene's germline CDR1 is SGHDT and CDR2 YYEEEE. CDR3 sequence reads: CASSLDYYGYTF. CDR3 DNA: TGTGCCAGCAGCTTGGATTACTATGGCTACACCTTC.

This clonotype was recorded a few times. V gene TRBV12-3 or TRBV12-4 combines with J gene TRBJ2-2; 10 bases match TRBD2. V lost 3 bases and J lost 9; bases outside the gene matches: 16. This CDR3 contains 18 residues. CDR3 DNA sequence: TGTGCCAGCAGTTTTAAGATCGGACTAGCGGAGGGCCACCGGGAGCTGTTTTTT. Amino acid sequence: CASSFKIGLAEGHRELFF.

The chain carries TRBV18 and TRBJ2-7; 9 bases line up with TRBD1. CDR1 and CDR2 from the germline V gene are KGHSH and LQKENI. There are 16 residues in the CDR3. Losses at the gene ends were 4 bases for V and 2 bases for J; bases not matched to a gene: 9. CDR3 residues: CASSLYRQGETYEQYF. The CDR3, as DNA: TGTGCCAGCTCACTATACAGACAGGGGGAGACCTACGAGCAGTACTTC.

The chain joins TRBV14 to TRBJ2-1; D is unclear. Trimming shortened V by 0 bases and J by 0 bases, and 12 bases separated the two germline ends. CDR1 SGHDN and CDR2 FVKESK come from the germline V gene. The CDR3 contains 17 residues. CDR3 amino acids: CASSQDFLQSSYNEQFF. CDR3 bases: TGTGCCAGCAGCCAAGATTTCCTCCAGAGCTCCTACAATGAGCAGTTCTTC.

This clonotype has only a few counts. This chain links TRBV10-3 with TRBJ2-2, with no clear D. V dropped 10 bases and J dropped 3 bases, with 15 bases sitting between them. Per germline, CDR1 ENHRY and CDR2 SYGVKD. The CDR3 sequence is 14 residues long. CDR3 region: CATLREKDTGELFF. CDR3 coding DNA: TGTGCCACCCTTCGCGAGAAGGACACCGGGGAGCTGTTTTTT.

Concerning this clonotype itself: This could be a read error, since a much larger clone is one nucleotide away. The chain has TRBV30 and TRBJ1-1, with 7 bases that match TRBD1. The CDR3 extends over 14 amino acids. Germline CDR1 and CDR2: GTSNPN and SVGIG (reference sequence). CDR3 sequence: CTWSAGQLNTEAFF. CDR3 nucleotides: TGTACCTGGAGCGCGGGACAGCTGAACACTGAAGCTTTCTTT.

This clonotype was detected ten times or more. The CDR3 protein is CSAEKQGGAEQYF. In DNA, the CDR3 is TGCAGTGCTGAAAAACAGGGTGGAGCGGAGCAGTACTTC. The chain employs TRBV20-1 and TRBJ2-7; a weak D match, TRBD1 (6 bases). V was clipped by 5 bases and J by 7 bases, with 18 bases between them. The germline gives CDR1 DFQATT, CDR2 SNEGSKA (reference sequence). The CDR3 spans 13 residues.

This clonotype was seen only a few times. The chain employs TRBV2 and TRBJ1-5, with D maybe TRBD1 (6 bases). The CDR3 is 14 amino acids. Between the trimmed V and J ends, which lost 8 bases and 4 bases, there was a span of 15 bases. CDR1 and CDR2 (germline): SNHLY, FYNNEI. The CDR3 region is CASRDTYSNQPQHF. The CDR3 DNA is TGTGCCAGCCGGGACACCTATTCGAATCAGCCCCAGCATTTT.

This clonotype was counted ten times or more. V is TRBV28 and J is TRBJ1-5, with a possible D match to TRBD1 (6 bases). Per germline, CDR1 MDHEN and CDR2 SYDVKM. The V end was cut by 3 bases, the J end by 7 bases, with 7 bases between. This CDR3 has 12 amino acids. The CDR3 is CASSFGGQPQHF. CDR3 nucleotides: TGTGCCAGCAGTTTCGGGGGCCAGCCCCAGCATTTT.

In its sample, this clonotype was seen many times. The chain carries TRBV19 and TRBJ1-2; D gene uncertain. Looked up from germline, CDR1 is LNHDA and CDR2 is SQIVND (reference sequence). The V gene lost 3 bases and the J gene lost 2 bases, with 7 bases spanning the gap. This CDR3 comprises 13 residues. The CDR3, as DNA: TGTGCCAGTAGTATTCTTTCAAACTATGGCTACACCTTC. Residues: CASSILSNYGYTF.

The chain combines TRBV7-2 with TRBJ2-3; 8 nucleotides agree with TRBD2. This CDR3 has 15 amino acids. The V gene end was trimmed by 3 bases and the J gene end by 2 bases; junction bases not matched to a gene: 4. Looked up from germline, CDR1 is SGHTA and CDR2 is FQGNSA. The CDR3 bases are TGTGCCAGCAGCTTCTTAGCGGGACTCACAGATACGCAGTATTTT. This gives the protein CASSFLAGLTDTQYF.

This clonotype was seen ten or more times. The chain recombines TRBV28 with TRBJ2-3; tentative D call: TRBD1 (5 bases). Germline V gene sequence: CDR1 MDHEN, CDR2 SYDVKM. V was trimmed by 2 bases and J by 6 bases, leaving 15 bases between them. The CDR3 sequence is 15 residues long. The CDR3 region has the DNA TGTGCCAGCAGTTTACTGCTGGGTTCAGGGGATACGCAGTATTTT. The encoded protein is CASSLLLGSGDTQYF. The full variable domain, rest sourced from reference TRBV28 and TRBJ2-3, is DVKVTQSSRYLVKRTGEKVFLECVQDMDHENMFWYRQDPGLGLRLIYFSYDVKMKEKGDIPEGYSVSREKKERFSLILESASTNQTSMYLCASSLLLGSGDTQYFGPGTRLTVL.